This TCR beta chain was captured by sequencing in a study of T cells in Graves' hyperthyroidism and ophthalmopathy (dated by TCRdb to between 2019 and 2020). About the full investigation: Peripheral blood samples were taken at the time of initial diagnosis, prior to any treatment. TCR V-J signatures able to tell the groups apart were searched for in a discovery cohort of around 95 patients, of whom roughly 42 had Graves' ophthalmopathy and 57 had stable Graves' hyperthyroidism. In addition, the study compared T-cell repertoires in thyroid tissue and in blood from about six Graves' hyperthyroidism patients. Prospective prediction of ophthalmopathy was tested in an independent validation cohort consisting of fewer than 20 hyperthyroidism patients and approximately 16 patients who later progressed to ophthalmopathy. The 100 or so discovery patients were divided at random into training and test sets in a 7:3 ratio. After blood sampling, hyperthyroidism patients were treated with methimazole at a starting dose of 30 mg daily, and ophthalmopathy patients were treated with high-dose intravenous methylprednisolone. According to the paper, TCR Vbeta CDR3 sequencing was carried out on about 140 peripheral blood samples, which came from approximately 41 ophthalmopathy, 80 or so hyperthyroidism and approximately 17 progressor patients.

This clonotype was counted at least ten times. The clone's antigen remains unknown. No base quality values were provided; no much bigger clone lies one nucleotide off. TCR beta CDR3 regions were amplified from RNA transcripts. A first-round RT-PCR of the TCR CDR3 used the HTBI primer set with the Qiagen OneStep RT-PCR kit. A second multiplex PCR round built the libraries, followed by size selection and purification. The libraries were sequenced on an Illumina HiSeq2000 using paired-end 100 bp reads. On the authors' methods: Raw data were processed with SOAPnuke, discarding reads with adapters, uncalled bases, mean Phred below 15, or no exact constant-primer or identifier match. High-quality paired reads were merged using COPE v1.2.5, and each unique nucleotide sequence was defined as a clonotype. MiTCR v1.1 was used to align the clonotypes against IMGT TRBV, TRBD and TRBJ reference segments. Analysis was restricted to V-J combinations with a frequency above 0.0001, which covered roughly 99% of repertoires. The TCS score was defined as F50 (clonal expansion) divided by E x V (chaos), with BLOSUM62-based TCRdist calculated between CDR3 peptides within each V-J. Welch's t-statistics and random forest reduced several hundred V-J features to 13, which were used in a naive Bayes classifier (R e1071). TCRdb cleaned the public reads at Q25 with fastp, built clones with MiXCR and kept in-frame beta chains. Each entry merges the rows of one CDR3 protein and shows their most common DNA and genes. These V and J calls are TCRdb output, not the study's own analysis. The sample table lists over 250,000 distinct CDR3 sequences, less than 30% of them with a count of one. The ten largest clonotypes hold 25% to 30% of the sample.

General findings and caveats noted by the study authors: Blood samples also contained most of the expanded thyroid clonotypes (frequency above 0.001), which suggests that blood repertoires may reflect thyroid immune responses. Sample size was not statistically predetermined, and investigators were not blinded to group allocation. Ophthalmopathy was separated from stable hyperthyroidism by a 13 V-J signature model, with around 88% sensitivity and approximately 84% specificity obtained in cross-validation and 80%/75% obtained in testing. In validation, the model predicted progression to ophthalmopathy a median of 6.5 months before onset, with approximately 70% sensitivity and nearly 75% specificity.

Measured from the cysteine to the phenylalanine, the CDR3 is 14 residues long. Only the CDR3 DNA stays, 42 bases, in frame from base 1. Trimming costs V 3 bases and J 4 bases, and their ends lie 12 bases apart. Sequences SEHNR (CDR1) and FQNEAQ (CDR2) are obtained from the germline V gene (reference sequence). The hyperthyroidism patients were between 18 and 65 years old and newly diagnosed, with a disease duration of less than 2 months. Patients with uncontrolled infections, other autoimmune diseases, pregnancy or lactation were excluded. Diagnoses were based on clinical symptoms, serum thyroxine and TRAb, thyroid ultrasound and orbital computed tomography. For progressor patients, blood was drawn at the first diagnosis of hyperthyroidism, before any ophthalmopathy symptoms had appeared. Ficoll-Paque density gradient centrifugation was used to isolate PBMCs from approximately 11 ml of fresh peripheral blood. Progressor patients were defined as those initially diagnosed with Graves' hyperthyroidism in whom ophthalmopathy developed during follow-up. Total RNA was extracted using Trizol reagent, and RNA quality was assessed on an Agilent 2100 Bioanalyzer.

The chain joins TRBV7-9 to TRBJ1-2; a tentative D match to TRBD1 spans 6 bases. Sequencing used blood. The receptor's source is a man in his forties or fifties with Graves' hyperthyroidism that later progressed to Graves' ophthalmopathy. The CDR3 has the sequence CASSLMDSAYGYTF. The DNA sequence is given as TGTGCCAGCAGCTTGATGGACAGTGCCTATGGCTACACCTTC. The reference TRBV7-9 and TRBJ1-2 proteins fill in what lies around the CDR3, so the full variable domain reads DTGVSQNPRHKITKRGQNVTFRCDPISEHNRLYWYRQTLGQGPEFLTYFQNEAQLEKSRLLSDRFSAERPKGSFSTLEIQRTEQGDSAMYLCASSLMDSAYGYTFGSGTRLTVV.